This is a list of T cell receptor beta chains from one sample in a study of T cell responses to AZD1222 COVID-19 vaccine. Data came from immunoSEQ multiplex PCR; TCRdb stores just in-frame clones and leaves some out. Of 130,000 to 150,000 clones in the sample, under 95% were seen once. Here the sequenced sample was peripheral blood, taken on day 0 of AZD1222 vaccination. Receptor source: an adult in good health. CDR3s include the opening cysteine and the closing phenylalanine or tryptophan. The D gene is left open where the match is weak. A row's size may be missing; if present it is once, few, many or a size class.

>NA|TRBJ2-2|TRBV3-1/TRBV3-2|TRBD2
TGTGCCAGCAGCCAAGTAGGAGGGAGGGACGGGGAGCTGTTTTTT
CASSQVGGRDGELFF
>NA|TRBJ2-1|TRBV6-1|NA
TGTGCCAGCAGTGAAGGAGGGTTGGACAATGAGCAGTTCTTC
CASSEGGLDNEQFF
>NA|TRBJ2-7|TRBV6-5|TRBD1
TGTGCCAGCACCCACAGGGGGCGCCACGAGCAGTACTTC
CASTHRGRHEQYF
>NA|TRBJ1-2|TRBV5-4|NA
TGTGCCAGCAGCTTAAGTGGGGCTTGGAATGGCTACACCTTC
CASSLSGAWNGYTF
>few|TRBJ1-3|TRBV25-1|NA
TGTGCCAGCAGGATACCCGGGACATATGGAAACACCATATATTTT
CASRIPGTYGNTIYF
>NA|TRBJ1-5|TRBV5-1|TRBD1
TGCGCCAGCAGCTTAACTCCGACAGGGGTTCGCGGCCAGCCCCAGCATTTT
CASSLTPTGVRGQPQHF
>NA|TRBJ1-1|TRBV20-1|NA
TGCAGTTGCAGGATGAACACTGAAGCTTTCTTT
CSCRMNTEAFF
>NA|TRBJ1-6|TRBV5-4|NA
TGTGCCACCTCGGAGGCCTATAATTCACCCCTCCACTTT
CATSEAYNSPLHF
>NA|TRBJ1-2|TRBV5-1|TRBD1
TGCGCCAGCGGCCGGGACAGCGTAAACTATGGCTACACCTTC
CASGRDSVNYGYTF
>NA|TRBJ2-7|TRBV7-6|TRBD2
TGTGCCAGCGCCGGGGGGGAGATAAAGGAGCAGTACTTC
CASAGGEIKEQYF
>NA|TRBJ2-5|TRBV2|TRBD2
TGTGCCAGCAGGCGGGAGGGCCAGGGGTTGGGGACCCAGTACTTC
CASRREGQGLGTQYF
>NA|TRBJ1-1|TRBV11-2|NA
TGTGCCAGCAGCCCCCGGCAGTTGTCCCTGGGAACTGAAGCTTTCTTT
CASSPRQLSLGTEAFF
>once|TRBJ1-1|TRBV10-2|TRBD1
TGCGCCAGCAGTGATCAGGGGGCAGCTGAAGCTTTCTTT
CASSDQGAAEAFF
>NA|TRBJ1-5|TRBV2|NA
TGTGCCAGCAGTCTCTTAGGGGGGAGCAATCAGCCCCAGCATTTT
CASSLLGGSNQPQHF
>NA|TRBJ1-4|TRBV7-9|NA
TGTGCCAGCAGCTCAACAGGGACGGCTAATGAAAAACTGTTTTTT
CASSSTGTANEKLFF
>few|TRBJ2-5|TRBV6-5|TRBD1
TGTGCCAGCAGTTATGCGGACAGGGAAGAGACCCAGTACTTC
CASSYADREETQYF